The sequence of this T cell receptor (beta chain) was determined in a study of molecular identifiers for immune sequencing clone quantification. The ends lost 10 bases at V and 0 bases at J; junction bases unmatched: 12. There are 16 residues in the CDR3. Germline V gene sequence: CDR1 SEHNR, CDR2 FQNEAQ (reference sequence). This clonotype has a count of ten or more. The antigen remains unidentified. TCRdb used MiXCR to reprocess the PCR reads, holding one entry per CDR3 protein. The table has about 510,000 distinct CDR3 sequences, 25% seen once; the top ten hold over 0.6%. General study points: Among one million naive cells, spiked Jurkat TCR RNA from a single cell was reportedly detectable.

The chain is built from TRBV7-9 and TRBJ1-1; 9 bases fit TRBD1. Sequenced: naive CD8+ T cells from blood, with Jurkat cell RNA spiked in. Subset described: FACS-sorted CD8+CD4-CCR7+CD45RA+ naive T cells. The sequence was obtained from a human donor in good health. Some libraries in this study had Jurkat cell RNA spiked in. This CDR3 reads CATWGQGQPLNTEAFF. For the CDR3, the DNA is TGTGCCACCTGGGGACAGGGTCAACCCTTGAACACTGAAGCTTTCTTT.